This is a list of T cell receptor beta chains from one sample in a study of shared clonotypes between healthy human individuals. Generated by immunoSEQ multiplex PCR, the TCRdb table keeps only in-frame clones and is missing some. Here the sample spans about 1.5 million clones, roughly 96% being singletons. Source material: naive CD4+ T cells sorted from blood. The source of these receptors is a man aged 30 to 45 in good health. Both conserved end residues are part of each CDR3. The D gene is left open where the match is weak.

D gene: TRBD2
V gene: TRBV7-2
J gene: TRBJ2-6
CDR3 DNA: TGTGCCAGCAGCTTATGGGACCTAGCGGGGATCTCTGGGGCCAACGTCCTGACTTTC
CDR3 protein: CASSLWDLAGISGANVLTF

D gene: -
V gene: TRBV2
J gene: TRBJ1-1
CDR3 DNA: TGTGCCAGCAGTGAGGGGGGGGGATTGAACACTGAAGCTTTCTTT
CDR3 protein: CASSEGGGLNTEAFF

D gene: TRBD1
V gene: TRBV7-9
J gene: TRBJ2-7
CDR3 DNA: TGTGCCAGCAGCATGGGGACAGGGCTCGAGCAGTACTTC
CDR3 protein: CASSMGTGLEQYF

D gene: -
V gene: TRBV7-2
J gene: TRBJ2-2
CDR3 DNA: TGTGCCAGCAGCTTAACCGTGGTGGTCCTCACCGGGGAGCTGTTTTTT
CDR3 protein: CASSLTVVVLTGELFF

D gene: TRBD2
V gene: TRBV5-1
J gene: TRBJ2-7
CDR3 DNA: TGCGCCAGCAGCCCGGGGACTAGCCGGAGCTCCTACGAGCAGTACTTC
CDR3 protein: CASSPGTSRSSYEQYF

D gene: TRBD2
V gene: TRBV27
J gene: TRBJ2-2
CDR3 DNA: TGTGCCAGCAACAGAGCGGGAGGGGACACCGGGGAGCTGTTTTTT
CDR3 protein: CASNRAGGDTGELFF

D gene: TRBD1
V gene: TRBV9
J gene: TRBJ2-5
CDR3 DNA: TGTGCCAGCAGCGGTGACAGGGGTGAGGGTGAGACCCAGTACTTC
CDR3 protein: CASSGDRGEGETQYF

D gene: TRBD1
V gene: TRBV6-5
J gene: TRBJ2-7
CDR3 DNA: TGTGCCAGCAGTTACTACTGGACAGGGAGCTACGAGCAGTACTTC
CDR3 protein: CASSYYWTGSYEQYF

D gene: TRBD1
V gene: TRBV5-6
J gene: TRBJ2-1
CDR3 DNA: TGTGCCAGCACCGAGAGTTACAGGGGGGACAATGAGCAGTTCTTC
CDR3 protein: CASTESYRGDNEQFF

D gene: TRBD1
V gene: TRBV27
J gene: TRBJ2-1
CDR3 DNA: TGTGCCAGCAGTATGGAAACCGGGACAGGGGCCCTACCTAAACTCGAGCAGTTCTTC
CDR3 protein: CASSMETGTGALPKLEQFF

D gene: -
V gene: TRBV6-1
J gene: TRBJ1-4
CDR3 DNA: TGTGCCAGCAGTGAAGTCGGGGGGATAGGCGAAAAACTGTTTTTT
CDR3 protein: CASSEVGGIGEKLFF

D gene: TRBD1
V gene: TRBV18
J gene: TRBJ2-7
CDR3 DNA: TGTGCCAGCTCACCCCGACAGGGGTCCTACGAGCAGTACTTC
CDR3 protein: CASSPRQGSYEQYF

D gene: -
V gene: TRBV10-2
J gene: TRBJ2-1
CDR3 DNA: TGCGCCAGCAGTGAGGTGTACTCCTACAATGAGCAGTTCTTC
CDR3 protein: CASSEVYSYNEQFF

D gene: -
V gene: TRBV28
J gene: TRBJ2-7
CDR3 DNA: TGTGCCAGCAGTGAGTCGGGGTTAACGGTCGAGCAGTACTTC
CDR3 protein: CASSESGLTVEQYF

D gene: TRBD1
V gene: TRBV5-4
J gene: TRBJ1-1
CDR3 DNA: TGTGCCAGCAGCATAGACAGGGACGGTCCTTTAGCTTTCTTT
CDR3 protein: CASSIDRDGPLAFF

D gene: -
V gene: TRBV30
J gene: TRBJ1-5
CDR3 DNA: TGTGCCTGGAGTGAGTCGATGAGGAATCAGCCCCAGCATTTT
CDR3 protein: CAWSESMRNQPQHF

D gene: TRBD2
V gene: TRBV5-4
J gene: TRBJ2-4
CDR3 DNA: TGTGCCAGCAGCCCGGGACTAGCGGAAAACATTCAGTACTTC
CDR3 protein: CASSPGLAENIQYF

D gene: TRBD2
V gene: TRBV28
J gene: TRBJ2-1
CDR3 DNA: TGTGCCGGGACCCATAGCGGGACCGGGAGCAATGAGCAGTTCTTC
CDR3 protein: CAGTHSGTGSNEQFF

D gene: -
V gene: TRBV11-2
J gene: TRBJ2-1
CDR3 DNA: TGTGCCAGCAGCTTAGTGGGTGGGAGCTACAATGAGCAGTTCTTC
CDR3 protein: CASSLVGGSYNEQFF

D gene: -
V gene: TRBV9
J gene: TRBJ1-4
CDR3 DNA: TGTGCCAGCAGCCCTTGGCCGGATAATGAAAAACTGTTTTTT
CDR3 protein: CASSPWPDNEKLFF

D gene: -
V gene: TRBV13
J gene: TRBJ2-6
CDR3 DNA: TGTGCCAGCAGCCCCGGGACTCCTGAGGACGGGGCCAACGTCCTGACTTTC
CDR3 protein: CASSPGTPEDGANVLTF

D gene: -
V gene: TRBV27
J gene: TRBJ1-1
CDR3 DNA: TGTGCCAGCAGTTTCCTACACCAGGGGACTGAAGCTTTCTTT
CDR3 protein: CASSFLHQGTEAFF

D gene: -
V gene: TRBV6-6
J gene: TRBJ1-3
CDR3 DNA: TGTGCCAGCAGTTACTCAGGACATAGCTCTGGAAACACCATATATTTT
CDR3 protein: CASSYSGHSSGNTIYF

D gene: -
V gene: TRBV5-1
J gene: TRBJ2-3
CDR3 DNA: TGCGCCAGCAGCTTGGCGAAGGTGACAGATACGCAGTATTTT
CDR3 protein: CASSLAKVTDTQYF